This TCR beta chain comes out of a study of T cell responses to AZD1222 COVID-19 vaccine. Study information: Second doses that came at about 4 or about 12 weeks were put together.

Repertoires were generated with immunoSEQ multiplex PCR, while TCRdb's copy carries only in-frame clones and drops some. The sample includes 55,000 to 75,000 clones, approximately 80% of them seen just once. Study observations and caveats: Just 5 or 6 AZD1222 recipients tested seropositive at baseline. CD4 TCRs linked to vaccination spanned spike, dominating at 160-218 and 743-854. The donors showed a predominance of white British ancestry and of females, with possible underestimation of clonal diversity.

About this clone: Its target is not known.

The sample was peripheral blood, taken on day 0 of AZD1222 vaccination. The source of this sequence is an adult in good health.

For the CDR3, the DNA is TGCGCCAGCAGCCAAGATGCCGGGACAGGGGGTGAAAAACTGTTTTTT. As protein: CASSQDAGTGGEKLFF. The chain recombines TRBV4-1 with TRBJ1-4, with 11 bases matching TRBD1. Germline-derived CDR1 and CDR2 are MGHRA and YSYEKL. With V trimmed by 0 bases and J by 7 bases, 4 bases remained unmatched. The CDR3 has 16 amino acids.